Sequencing of this T cell receptor (beta chain) was carried out in a study of lymphopenia after photon versus proton radiotherapy. Trimming cost V 0 bases and J 8 bases, with 16 bases left between them. This CDR3 has 15 amino acids. Germline V gene data show CDR1 as MGHRA and CDR2 as YSYEKL. Sequencing used immunoSEQ multiplex PCR; TCRdb keeps in-frame clones, though not all of them. The sample records 20,000 to 25,000 clones, roughly 85% being singletons. The sequences come from peripheral blood, collected from a patient treated with photon-based radiotherapy. The V call is TRBV4-1, the J call TRBJ1-1; unclear D gene. The TCR originated in a man aged 55 to 69 with pancreatic cancer. CDR3 protein: CASSQEDYDGQEAFF. For the CDR3, the DNA is TGCGCCAGCAGCCAAGAAGATTATGATGGGCAGGAAGCTTTCTTT.